The 18 T cell receptor beta chains below all came from one sample that was sequenced in a study of cytomegalovirus exposure and HLA in healthy donors (dated by TCRdb to between 2016 and 2019). The library was obtained by the immunoSEQ multiplex PCR assay. For the multiplex PCR, a mixture combining 60 forward primers for TCR Vbeta segments and 13 reverse primers for TCR Jbeta segments was used. Imported from immuneACCESS, the table was reduced by TCRdb to in-frame sequences with V and J called. These copies leave out some clones; in studies compared against another copy, an unresolved V gene accounts for under half, and the cause of the remainder is not known. The sample records 95,000 to 110,000 clones, about three quarters of which are singletons. The ten most abundant clones make up 7.8% of the sample. Sequencing input: PBMCs. The receptor set was obtained from a man aged 25 to 40 in good health and CMV-seronegative.

This clone was observed a single time. Within the sample, other DNA sequences also encode this same CDR3. The CDR3: CSARPRETQYF. CDR3 nucleotides: TGCAGTGCTAGGCCCCGGGAGACCCAGTACTTC. The V and J genes are TRBV20-1 and TRBJ2-5; the D is unclear. This CDR3 spans 11 amino acids. Looked up from germline, CDR1 is DFQATT and CDR2 is SNEGSKA (reference sequence). V was shortened by 3 bases and J by 5 bases, with 7 bases between the two germline ends.

The CDR3 sequence is CASSALLDPSMGEQYF. As DNA, the CDR3 is TGTGCCAGCAGCGCCCTACTAGACCCCTCCATGGGCGAGCAGTACTTC. This chain connects TRBV9 to TRBJ2-7; a weak D match, TRBD2 (5 bases). Germline assignment: CDR1 SGDLS and CDR2 YYNGEE. V was cut by 3 bases and J by 6 bases, with 22 bases left in between. CDR3 length: 16 amino acids.

The chain joins TRBV9 to TRBJ1-3, with D unresolved. The V and J ends lost 0 bases and 4 bases respectively, with 11 bases between them. Germline CDR1 is SGDLS and CDR2 is YYNGEE. This CDR3 has 15 amino acids. The CDR3, as DNA: TGTGCCAGCAGCGTAGGGGCAGGTCCGGGAAACACCATATATTTT. Its translation: CASSVGAGPGNTIYF.

The V and J genes are TRBV29-1 and TRBJ1-2; D unclear. V shed 4 bases and J shed 8 bases, with 14 bases lying between them. This CDR3 is built from 12 residues. Germline V gene lookup returns CDR1 SQVTM and CDR2 ANQGSEA. CDR3 in amino acids: CSVGFGSFGYTF. Here the CDR3 DNA reads TGCAGCGTTGGGTTCGGGAGCTTCGGCTACACCTTC.

This clone showed up just once. The rearrangement joins TRBV29-1 to TRBJ2-7; 10 bases agree with TRBD1. Germline-derived CDR1 and CDR2 are SQVTM and ANQGSEA. V lost 4 bases and J lost 6; bases outside the gene matches: 9. The CDR3 length is 14 residues. The chain's CDR3 is CSVVTGTGVGEQYF. In nucleotides, the CDR3 is TGCAGCGTTGTTACCGGGACAGGGGTAGGCGAGCAGTACTTC.

The V gene is TRBV25-1, the J gene TRBJ2-5, with D possibly being TRBD2 (5 bases). This CDR3 has 17 amino acids. V dropped 0 bases and J dropped 1 base, with 15 bases sitting between them. CDR1 MGHDK and CDR2 SYGVNS come from the germline V gene. CDR3 loop: CASSEYMEGGSQETQYF. Here the CDR3 DNA reads TGTGCCAGCAGTGAATATATGGAAGGAGGATCCCAAGAGACCCAGTACTTC. The complete variable domain, with remaining parts taken from reference TRBV25-1 and TRBJ2-5, reads EADIYQTPRYLVIGTGKKITLECSQTMGHDKMYWYQQDPGMELHLIHYSYGVNSTEKGDLSSESTVSRIRTEHFPLTLESARPSHTSQYLCASSEYMEGGSQETQYFGPGTRLLVL.

The V and J genes are TRBV7-2 and TRBJ2-5, with D possibly matching TRBD2 (6 bases). The CDR3 covers 14 residues. The V end was cut by 4 bases, the J end by 11 bases, with 20 bases between. Per germline, CDR1 SGHTA and CDR2 FQGNSA. The CDR3 DNA is TGTGCCAGCAGCTGGAACTCGGGATCGGGGGAGCAGTACTTC. Translated: CASSWNSGSGEQYF.

V usage is TRBV13 and J usage is TRBJ2-5; 9 nucleotides align to TRBD1. Judging by the DNA end, TRBJ2-7 fits better; the J call may be wrong. Per the germline V gene, CDR1 is PRHDT and CDR2 is FYEKMQ (reference sequence). CDR3 length: 14 amino acids. CDR3 in amino acids: CASSHRDRENEQYF. As DNA, the CDR3 is TGTGCCAGCAGCCACAGGGACAGGGAAAACGAGCAGTACTTC.

V and J are TRBV5-1 and TRBJ2-7; 11 nucleotides agree with TRBD2. Germline V gene lookup returns CDR1 SGHRS and CDR2 YFSETQ. V dropped 4 bases and J dropped 0; count of bases not matched to a gene: 9. CDR3 length: 17 residues. CDR3 nucleotides: TGCGCCAGCAGCAGAGAGGGACTAGCGGTGAGCTCCTACGAGCAGTACTTC. Translation gives CASSREGLAVSSYEQYF.

J is TRBJ1-2 and V is TRBV5-6, with D tentatively TRBD1 (6 bases). V lost 5 bases and J lost 3, with 11 bases in between. The CDR3 covers 13 residues. Germline CDR1 reads SGHDT; CDR2 reads YYEEEE. CDR3: CASSPGTHYGYTF. In nucleotides, the CDR3 is TGTGCCAGCAGTCCCGGGACACACTATGGCTACACCTTC.

This clone was seen just once. The V call is TRBV28, the J call TRBJ2-1, with 7 bases aligning to TRBD2. The V segment lost 7 bases and the J segment 0 bases; nucleotides outside the gene matches: 9. This CDR3 spans 16 amino acids. Germline lookup yields CDR1 MDHEN and CDR2 SYDVKM. CDR3 in amino acids: CASKGGVSGSYNEQFF. The DNA for the CDR3 is TGTGCCAGCAAGGGAGGGGTCTCCGGCTCCTACAATGAGCAGTTCTTC.

The gene calls are TRBV7-3 and TRBJ2-1; 11 positions match TRBD1. CDR3 length: 14 residues. CDR1 is SGHTA, CDR2 FQGTGA, per germline. With V trimmed by 7 bases and J by 6 bases, 5 bases remained unmatched. This CDR3 reads CASNPGQGVNEQFF. DNA for the CDR3: TGTGCCAGCAACCCGGGACAGGGGGTCAATGAGCAGTTCTTC.

V gene TRBV6-1 combines with J gene TRBJ1-5; D perhaps matches TRBD1 (5 bases). There are 17 residues in the CDR3. Trimming pared 0 bases from V and 0 bases from J, leaving 12 bases between. Germline V lookup: CDR1 MNHNS, CDR2 SASEGT. The CDR3 here is CASSEARTHFSNQPQHF. Written as DNA, the CDR3 is TGTGCCAGCAGTGAAGCGAGGACACACTTTAGCAATCAGCCCCAGCATTTT.

This sequence joins TRBV2 and TRBJ2-2; tentatively, D is TRBD1 (6 bases). This CDR3 has 14 residues. The V and J ends lost 3 bases and 6 bases respectively, with 11 bases between them. Germline V gene lookup returns CDR1 SNHLY and CDR2 FYNNEI. This chain's CDR3 is CASSEVGAAGELFF. CDR3 sequence (DNA): TGTGCCAGCAGTGAGGTGGGGGCTGCCGGGGAGCTGTTTTTT.

This chain uses TRBV5-1 with TRBJ2-1; 7 bases agree with TRBD1. This CDR3 region has 12 residues. CDR1 and CDR2 from the germline V gene are SGHRS and YFSETQ. V was pared by 2 bases and J by 7 bases, with 0 bases of the junction left unmatched. The CDR3 sequence is CASSLQGNEQFF. The CDR3 DNA reads TGCGCCAGCAGCTTACAGGGGAATGAGCAGTTCTTC.

V and J are TRBV28 and TRBJ2-7, with D maybe TRBD1 (6 bases). Trimming cost V 8 bases and J 0 bases, with 17 bases left between them. Germline-derived CDR1 and CDR2 are MDHEN and SYDVKM. The CDR3 sequence is 15 residues long. The CDR3 is CASSGAFRGSYEQYF. The CDR3 coding sequence is TGTGCCAGCTCAGGGGCTTTTAGGGGCTCCTACGAGCAGTACTTC.

The V call is TRBV6-6, the J call TRBJ2-7, with a weak D call TRBD1 (8 bases). This CDR3 contains 14 residues. Trimming removed 5 bases at V and 4 bases at J, with 15 bases between. Germline V gene sequence: CDR1 MNHNY, CDR2 SVGAGI (reference sequence). CDR3 sequence: CASSNRGGSYEQYF. The CDR3 DNA is TGTGCCAGCAGTAACAGGGGGGGTTCGTACGAGCAGTACTTC.

CDR3 nucleotides: TGTGCCAGCAGTTCCTTATCCCTATGGACAGGGGGCTCACCCCTCCACTTT. Amino acids: CASSSLSLWTGGSPLHF. The V and J genes are TRBV28 and TRBJ1-6, with 11 bases that match TRBD1. The germline CDR1 and CDR2 sequences are MDHEN and SYDVKM. Trimming cost V 4 bases and J 10 bases; bases outside gene matches: 12. The CDR3 loop spans 17 amino acids. The complete variable domain, with remaining parts taken from reference TRBV28 and TRBJ1-6, reads DVKVTQSSRYLVKRTGEKVFLECVQDMDHENMFWYRQDPGLGLRLIYFSYDVKMKEKGDIPEGYSVSREKKERFSLILESASTNQTSMYLCASSSLSLWTGGSPLHFGNGTRLTVT.